Many counts were recorded for the clone carrying this TCR beta chain. This sample stems from a study of T cells after yellow fever vaccination. Study-wide context: The fractions with low cell numbers were processed using SMART-Seq v4 Ultra Low Input. General study results and limits: Primary-vaccination clones mostly resurfaced post-booster (96% CD4, 75% to 90% CD8). The secondary response showed a weaker magnitude and a faster peak, day 5 versus 15.

CDR3 length: 16 residues. V lost 6 bases and J lost 6; bases outside the gene matches: 9. Germline V gives CDR1 MDHEN, CDR2 SYDVKM. TCRdb re-analysed the 5' RACE reads in MiXCR, keeping a single row per CDR3 protein. The table shows roughly 45,000 distinct CDR3 sequences, with 6.8% occurring only once. The rearrangement links TRBV28 to TRBJ2-2, with 11 bases matching TRBD2. The sequences come from CD8+ T cells not binding an NS4B(214-222) dextramer, sorted from PBMCs, collected 45 days after the yellow fever booster vaccination. This TCR was sampled from a man aged 25-45 years who received the YFV17D yellow fever vaccine. CDR3 sequence: CASSRTTSGKAGELFF. The CDR3 bases are TGTGCCAGCAGCCGCACGACTAGCGGGAAGGCCGGGGAGCTGTTTTTT.